These 21 T cell receptor beta chains share one sample of origin, sequenced in a study of blood T cells in healthy people across ages. Alongside a J-beta primer mix, a sample-barcoded 5' primer served in a second PCR lasting about 6 to 11 cycles. Using its own MiXCR run on the 5' RACE reads, TCRdb lists one record per CDR3 protein. The data show 790,000 or so distinct CDR3 sequences, less than 60% seen once. Sequencing was performed on blood. The source of these receptors is a man older than 75 in good health.

The rearrangement joins TRBV24-1 to TRBJ2-1, with 7 bases aligning to TRBD1. V shed 9 bases, J shed 0 bases, and the junction held 4 bases outside the gene matches. CDR1 and CDR2 (germline): KGHDR, SFDVKD. The CDR3 is 14 residues long. Here the CDR3 reads CATARQGSYNEQFF. The CDR3 DNA follows: TGTGCCACCGCTAGACAGGGCTCCTACAATGAGCAGTTCTTC.

The chain carries TRBV29-1 and TRBJ2-5; D is possibly TRBD1 or TRBD2 (6 bases each). The DNA matches TRBJ2-7 better at its end, which makes the J call doubtful. Looked up from germline, CDR1 is SQVTM and CDR2 is ANQGSEA. CDR3 length equals 13 residues. Here the CDR3 DNA reads TGCAGCGTTGGGGTCAGGAGGGGGTACGAGCAGTACTTC. Translation gives CSVGVRRGYEQYF.

The rearrangement uses TRBV27 and TRBJ2-3; 8 nucleotides match TRBD2. The V and J ends lost 4 bases and 2 bases, in that order; junction bases with no gene match: 11. The CDR3 totals 17 residues. CDR1 and CDR2 from the germline V gene are MNHEY and SMNVEV (reference sequence). CDR3 nucleotide sequence: TGTGCCAGCAGTTCCCATGCCGGGACTAGTTTCACAGATACGCAGTATTTT. Protein product: CASSSHAGTSFTDTQYF.

The chain joins TRBV5-1 to TRBJ2-5, with D maybe TRBD2 (5 bases). Trimming pared 1 base from V and 1 base from J, leaving 11 bases between. Per the germline V gene, CDR1 is SGHRS and CDR2 is YFSETQ. The CDR3 runs 15 residues. This CDR3 is CASSLTSSSQETQYF. In nucleotides, the CDR3 is TGCGCCAGCAGCTTGACCTCTAGCTCCCAAGAGACCCAGTACTTC. The whole variable domain, filled in from reference TRBV5-1 and TRBJ2-5, reads KAGVTQTPRYLIKTRGQQVTLSCSPISGHRSVSWYQQTPGQGLQFLFEYFSETQRNKGNFPGRFSGRQFSNSRSEMNVSTLELGDSALYLCASSLTSSSQETQYFGPGTRLLVL.

This sequence joins TRBV7-6 and TRBJ2-3, with 9 positions matching TRBD1. CDR3 length equals 17 residues. The V gene end was trimmed by 2 bases and the J gene end by 6 bases; junction bases not matched to a gene: 12. CDR1 SGHVS and CDR2 FNYEAQ come from the germline V gene. For the CDR3, the DNA is TGTGCCAGCAGCTTATCCTGGACAGGGGCTTCGGTTGATACGCAGTATTTT. This translates into CASSLSWTGASVDTQYF.

The table lists this clonotype with many counts. The CDR3 DNA sequence: TGTGCCAGCTGTATATCGAGAGCCCCCACAGATACGCAGTATTTT. Its translation is CASCISRAPTDTQYF. The chain joins TRBV7-2 to TRBJ2-3, with D unresolved. The germline gives CDR1 SGHTA, CDR2 FQGNSA. V lost 8 bases, J lost 2 bases, and 17 bases lay in between. The CDR3 is 15 residues long.

This sequence joins TRBV7-2 and TRBJ2-1; 8 positions agree with TRBD1. V lost 4 bases, J lost 6 bases, and 5 bases stayed unmatched. CDR1 is SGHTA, CDR2 FQGNSA, per germline. This CDR3 comprises 14 residues. CDR3 bases: TGTGCCAGCAGCTACGGACAGGGTCGCAATGAGCAGTTCTTC. Its translation is CASSYGQGRNEQFF.

The sample holds many counts of this clonotype. V is TRBV7-2 and J is TRBJ2-5; TRBD1 is a possible D gene (5 bases). The CDR3 is 15 amino acids. Looked up from germline, CDR1 is SGHTA and CDR2 is FQGNSA. Trimming removed 6 bases from V and 2 bases from J, with 16 bases in between. DNA of the CDR3: TGTGCCAGCAGTATGAGTGGACAACCACAAGAGACCCAGTACTTC. Translated: CASSMSGQPQETQYF. Full variable domain (missing parts from reference TRBV7-2 and TRBJ2-5): GAGVSQSPSNKVTEKGKDVELRCDPISGHTALYWYRQSLGQGLEFLIYFQGNSAPDKSGLPSDRFSAERTGGSVSTLTIQRTQQEDSAVYLCASSMSGQPQETQYFGPGTRLLVL.

The chain joins TRBV7-2 to TRBJ1-1; no clear D. Trimming shortened V by 4 bases and J by 5 bases, and 11 bases separated the two germline ends. The CDR3 contains 13 residues. CDR1 and CDR2 (germline): SGHTA, FQGNSA. The CDR3 spells CASSSVGYTEAFF. In nucleotides, the CDR3 is TGTGCCAGCAGCTCGGTAGGTTATACTGAAGCTTTCTTT.

The chain joins TRBV4-2 to TRBJ2-1; 10 positions match TRBD2. V shed 0 bases and J 9 bases; nucleotides not matched to a gene: 5. This CDR3 has 15 amino acids. Germline loops: CDR1 LGHNA, CDR2 YNFKEQ. The CDR3 sequence is CASSQDTSGIGEQFF. For the CDR3, the DNA is TGTGCCAGCAGCCAAGATACTAGCGGGATTGGTGAGCAGTTCTTC.

The chain joins TRBV28 to TRBJ2-5; a weak D match, TRBD2 (5 bases). V lost 6 bases and J 11 bases, leaving 25 bases between the germline ends. This CDR3 is built from 15 residues. Germline-derived CDR1 and CDR2 are MDHEN and SYDVKM. DNA of the CDR3: TGTGCCAGCAGCAATCTTCTAGCTTGGGCGGGTGAGCAGTACTTC. Protein sequence: CASSNLLAWAGEQYF.

The chain employs TRBV12-3 or TRBV12-4 and TRBJ2-5; 7 positions agree with TRBD2. This CDR3 region has 17 residues. Trimming cost V 5 bases and J 11 bases; bases outside gene matches: 23. CDR3 sequence reads: CASSRTVGGGNGAGQYF. CDR3 sequence (DNA): TGTGCCAGCAGTCGAACCGTGGGGGGAGGGAACGGAGCCGGGCAGTACTTC.

This chain joins TRBV12-3 or TRBV12-4 and TRBJ2-6, with D tentatively TRBD2 (6 bases). V lost 4 bases and J 2 bases, leaving 12 bases between the germline ends. The CDR3 loop spans 16 amino acids. The CDR3: CASSWRGGAGANVLTF. CDR3 coding DNA: TGTGCCAGCAGTTGGAGGGGAGGAGCTGGGGCCAACGTCCTGACTTTC.

This clonotype was seen a few times. V is TRBV20-1 and J is TRBJ2-5, with 14 bases fitting TRBD2. The last part of the DNA fits TRBJ2-7 better; the J call may be wrong. This CDR3 has 16 amino acids. Per germline, CDR1 DFQATT and CDR2 SNEGSKA (reference sequence). CDR3 in DNA: TGCAGTGCAACCCACACCGCCGGGACTAGCGGGAGCGAGCAGTACTTC. Amino acids: CSATHTAGTSGSEQYF.

This rearrangement joins TRBV29-1 to TRBJ2-1; D perhaps matches TRBD2 (6 bases). Germline lookup yields CDR1 SQVTM and CDR2 ANQGSEA. V lost 4 bases and J lost 10, with 17 bases in between. The length of the CDR3 is 13 residues. The CDR3 loop is CSVARDPILEQFF. In DNA, the CDR3 is TGCAGCGTTGCGCGGGACCCAATATTGGAGCAGTTCTTC.

This clonotype has ten or more counts. The rearrangement links TRBV7-2 to TRBJ1-6; 7 nucleotides agree with TRBD1. The J segment lost 2 bases and the V segment lost 5 bases, leaving 6 bases of the junction unmatched. The CDR3 spans 16 residues. In germline, CDR1 is SGHTA, CDR2 FQGNSA. CDR3 sequence (DNA): TGTGCCAGCAGCACGGCCGGGACAGCCTATAATTCACCCCTCCACTTT. Its protein product is CASSTAGTAYNSPLHF.

The chain couples TRBV4-1 to TRBJ2-3, with D perhaps TRBD1 or TRBD2 (6 bases each). CDR1 is MGHRA and CDR2 is YSYEKL in the germline V gene. The CDR3 is made up of 17 amino acids. The ends were cut back, 1 base at V and 3 bases at J, with 17 bases in the middle. CDR3 amino acids: CASSQGVSGAVTDTQYF. For the CDR3, the DNA is TGCGCCAGCAGCCAAGGGGTCTCGGGGGCCGTGACAGATACGCAGTATTTT.

V and J are TRBV29-1 and TRBJ2-7; D may be TRBD1 (6 bases). V shed 4 bases and J shed 1 base, with 14 bases lying between them. The germline V gene encodes CDR1 SQVTM and CDR2 ANQGSEA. The CDR3 length is 14 residues. CDR3: CSVGLWGQSYEQYF. The CDR3 region has the DNA TGCAGCGTTGGCCTCTGGGGACAATCCTACGAGCAGTACTTC.

The chain carries TRBV7-2 and TRBJ2-1; 13 bases line up with TRBD2. This CDR3 is built from 16 residues. The V and J ends lost 5 bases and 7 bases, in that order; junction bases with no gene match: 8. Germline V gene sequence: CDR1 SGHTA, CDR2 FQGNSA. In DNA, the CDR3 is TGTGCCAGCAGCGCCACTAGCGGGAGGGCCGAGAATGAGCAGTTCTTC. Its protein product is CASSATSGRAENEQFF.

There are many counts of this clonotype. V is TRBV7-2 and J is TRBJ2-1, with 10 positions matching TRBD1. From germline, CDR1 is SGHTA and CDR2 FQGNSA. The CDR3 totals 15 residues. V lost 1 base, J lost 7 bases, and 4 bases stayed unmatched. The CDR3 nucleotides are TGTGCCAGCAGCTTAGGACAGGGGGCATGGAATGAGCAGTTCTTC. It encodes CASSLGQGAWNEQFF.

The chain joins TRBV6-6 to TRBJ1-4, with D perhaps TRBD1 (6 bases). V lost 2 bases, J lost 5 bases, and 9 bases lay in between. Germline lookup yields CDR1 MNHNY and CDR2 SVGAGI (reference sequence). The length of the CDR3 is 14 residues. This chain's CDR3 is CASSYGTRNEKLFF. The CDR3 DNA reads as TGTGCCAGCAGTTACGGGACAAGAAATGAAAAACTGTTTTTT.